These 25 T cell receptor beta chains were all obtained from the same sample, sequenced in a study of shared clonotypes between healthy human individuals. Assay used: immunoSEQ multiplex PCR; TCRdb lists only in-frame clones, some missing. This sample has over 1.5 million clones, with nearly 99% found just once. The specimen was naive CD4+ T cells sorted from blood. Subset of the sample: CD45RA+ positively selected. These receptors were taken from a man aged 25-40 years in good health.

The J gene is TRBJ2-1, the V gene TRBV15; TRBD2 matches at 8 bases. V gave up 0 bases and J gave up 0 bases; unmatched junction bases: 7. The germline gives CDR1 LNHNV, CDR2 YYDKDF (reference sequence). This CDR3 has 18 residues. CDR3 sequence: CATSRERVAGSSYNEQFF. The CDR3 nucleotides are TGTGCCACCAGCAGAGAGCGGGTAGCGGGAAGCTCCTACAATGAGCAGTTCTTC.

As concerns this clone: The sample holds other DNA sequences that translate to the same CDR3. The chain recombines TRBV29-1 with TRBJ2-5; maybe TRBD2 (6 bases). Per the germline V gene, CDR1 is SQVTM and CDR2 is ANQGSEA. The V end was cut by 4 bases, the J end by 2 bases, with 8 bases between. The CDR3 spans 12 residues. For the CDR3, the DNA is TGCAGCGTTGTGGGACTTCAAGAGACCCAGTACTTC. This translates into CSVVGLQETQYF. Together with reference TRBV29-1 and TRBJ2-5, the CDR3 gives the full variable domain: SAVISQKPSRDICQRGTSLTIQCQVDSQVTMMFWYRQQPGQSLTLIATANQGSEATYESGFVIDKFPISRPNLTFSTLTVSNMSPEDSSIYLCSVVGLQETQYFGPGTRLLVL.

The CDR3 DNA reads TGTGCCAGCAGCTTACAGGGACTCAACGAGCAGTACTTC. Amino acids: CASSLQGLNEQYF. The chain recombines TRBV7-8 with TRBJ2-7, with D possibly matching TRBD2 (6 bases). This CDR3 has 13 amino acids. Between the trimmed V and J ends, which lost 2 bases and 5 bases, there was a span of 10 bases. The germline gives CDR1 SGHVS, CDR2 FQNEAQ.

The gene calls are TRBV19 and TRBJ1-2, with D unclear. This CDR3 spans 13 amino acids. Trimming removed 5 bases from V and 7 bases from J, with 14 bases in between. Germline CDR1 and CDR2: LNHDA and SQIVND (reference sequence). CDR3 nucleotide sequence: TGTGCCAGTAGTGGTGGTCCGGTCCGTGGCTACACCTTC. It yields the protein CASSGGPVRGYTF.

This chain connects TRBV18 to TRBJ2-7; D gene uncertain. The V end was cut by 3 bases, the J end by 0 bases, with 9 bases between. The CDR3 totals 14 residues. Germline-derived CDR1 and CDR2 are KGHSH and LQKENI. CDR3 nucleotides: TGTGCCAGCTCACCGGCCTCACGCTCCTACGAGCAGTACTTC. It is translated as CASSPASRSYEQYF.

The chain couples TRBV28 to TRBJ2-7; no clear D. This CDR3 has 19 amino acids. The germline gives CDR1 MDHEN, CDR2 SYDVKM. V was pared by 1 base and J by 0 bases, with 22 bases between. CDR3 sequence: CASSLFSASYSSISYEQYF. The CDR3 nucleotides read TGTGCCAGCAGTTTATTCTCAGCAAGTTACTCCTCAATCTCCTACGAGCAGTACTTC.

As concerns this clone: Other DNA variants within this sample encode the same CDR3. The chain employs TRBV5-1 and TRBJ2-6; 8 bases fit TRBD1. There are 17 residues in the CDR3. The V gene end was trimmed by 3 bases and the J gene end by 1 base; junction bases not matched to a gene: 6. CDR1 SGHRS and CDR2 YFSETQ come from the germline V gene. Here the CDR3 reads CASSSGTGSSGANVLTF. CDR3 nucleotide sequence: TGCGCCAGCAGCTCCGGGACAGGTTCTTCTGGGGCCAACGTCCTGACTTTC. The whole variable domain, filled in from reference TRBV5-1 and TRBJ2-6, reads KAGVTQTPRYLIKTRGQQVTLSCSPISGHRSVSWYQQTPGQGLQFLFEYFSETQRNKGNFPGRFSGRQFSNSRSEMNVSTLELGDSALYLCASSSGTGSSGANVLTFGAGSRLTVL.

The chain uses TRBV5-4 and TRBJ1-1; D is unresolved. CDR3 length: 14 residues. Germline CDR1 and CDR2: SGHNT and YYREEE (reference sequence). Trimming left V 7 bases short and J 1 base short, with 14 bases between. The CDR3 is CASRPTPGNTEAFF. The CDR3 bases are TGTGCCAGCCGACCCACCCCGGGGAACACTGAAGCTTTCTTT.

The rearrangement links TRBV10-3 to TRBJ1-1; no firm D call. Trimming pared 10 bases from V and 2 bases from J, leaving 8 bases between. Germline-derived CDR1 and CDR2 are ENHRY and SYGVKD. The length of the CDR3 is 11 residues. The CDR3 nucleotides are TGTGCCACAACTGAAAACACTGAAGCTTTCTTT. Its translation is CATTENTEAFF.

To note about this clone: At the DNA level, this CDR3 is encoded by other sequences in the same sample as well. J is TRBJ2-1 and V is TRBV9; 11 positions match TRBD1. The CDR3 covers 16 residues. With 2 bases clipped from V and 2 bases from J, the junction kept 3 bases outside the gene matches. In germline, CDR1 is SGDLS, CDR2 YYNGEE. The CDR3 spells CASSVQGQGAYNEQFF. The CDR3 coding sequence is TGTGCCAGCAGCGTCCAGGGACAGGGGGCCTACAATGAGCAGTTCTTC.

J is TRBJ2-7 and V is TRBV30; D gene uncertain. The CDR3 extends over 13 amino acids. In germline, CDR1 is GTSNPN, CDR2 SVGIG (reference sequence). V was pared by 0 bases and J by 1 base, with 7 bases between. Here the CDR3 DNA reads TGTGCCTGGAGTGTTGGTCATTCCTACGAGCAGTACTTC. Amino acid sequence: CAWSVGHSYEQYF.

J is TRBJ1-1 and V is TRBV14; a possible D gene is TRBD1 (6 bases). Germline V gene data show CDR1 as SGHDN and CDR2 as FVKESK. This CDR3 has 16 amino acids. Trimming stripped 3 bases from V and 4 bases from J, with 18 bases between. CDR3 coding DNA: TGTGCCAGCAGCCACATGGCACAGGGTCGGGGCACTGAAGCTTTCTTT. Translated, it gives CASSHMAQGRGTEAFF.

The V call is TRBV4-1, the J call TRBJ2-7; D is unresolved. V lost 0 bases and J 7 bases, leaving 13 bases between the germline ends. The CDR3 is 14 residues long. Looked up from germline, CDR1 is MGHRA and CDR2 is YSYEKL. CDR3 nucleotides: TGCGCCAGCAGCCAAGATATAGAGACACGAGAGCAGTACTTC. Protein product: CASSQDIETREQYF.

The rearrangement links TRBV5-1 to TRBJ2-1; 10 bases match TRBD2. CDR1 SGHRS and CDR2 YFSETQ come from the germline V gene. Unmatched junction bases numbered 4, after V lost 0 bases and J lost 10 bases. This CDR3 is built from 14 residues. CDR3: CASSLGAGGQEQFF. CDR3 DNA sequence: TGCGCCAGCAGCTTGGGAGCGGGAGGGCAAGAGCAGTTCTTC.

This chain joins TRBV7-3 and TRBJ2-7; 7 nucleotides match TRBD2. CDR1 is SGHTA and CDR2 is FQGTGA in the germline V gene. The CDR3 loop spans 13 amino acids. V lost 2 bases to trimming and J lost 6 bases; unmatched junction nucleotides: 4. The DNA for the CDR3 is TGTGCCAGCAGCTTAGGACTAGTTGGCGAGCAGTACTTC. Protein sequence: CASSLGLVGEQYF.

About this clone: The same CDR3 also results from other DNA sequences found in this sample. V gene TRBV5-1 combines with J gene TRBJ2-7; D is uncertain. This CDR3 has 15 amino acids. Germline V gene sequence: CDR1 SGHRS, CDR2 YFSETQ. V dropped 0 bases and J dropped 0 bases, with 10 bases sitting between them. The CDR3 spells CASSLVAGGSYEQYF. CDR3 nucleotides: TGCGCCAGCAGCTTGGTAGCAGGCGGCTCCTACGAGCAGTACTTC.

DNA of the CDR3: TGCGCCAGCAGCCGGGACCGGGGGGTGGGTGGCTACACCTTC. Its translation is CASSRDRGVGGYTF. This chain links TRBV4-1 with TRBJ1-2; a weak D match, TRBD1 (5 bases). The CDR3 extends over 14 amino acids. Per the germline V gene, CDR1 is MGHRA and CDR2 is YSYEKL. The V end lost 4 bases, the J end lost 7 bases, and 16 bases lay between the germline ends.

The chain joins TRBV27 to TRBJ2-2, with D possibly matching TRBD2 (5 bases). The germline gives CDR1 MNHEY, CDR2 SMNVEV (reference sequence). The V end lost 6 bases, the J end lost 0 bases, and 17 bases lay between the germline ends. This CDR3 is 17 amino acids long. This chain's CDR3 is CASSPQPGWANTGELFF. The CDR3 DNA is TGTGCCAGCAGCCCCCAACCGGGATGGGCGAACACCGGGGAGCTGTTTTTT.

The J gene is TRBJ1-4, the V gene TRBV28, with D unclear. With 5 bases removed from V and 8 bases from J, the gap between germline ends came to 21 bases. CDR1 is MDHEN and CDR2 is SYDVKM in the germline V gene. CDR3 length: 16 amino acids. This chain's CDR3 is CASSLPGQPLREKLFF. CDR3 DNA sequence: TGTGCCAGCAGTCTCCCCGGGCAGCCTCTTAGGGAAAAACTGTTTTTT. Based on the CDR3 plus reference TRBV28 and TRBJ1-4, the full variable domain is DVKVTQSSRYLVKRTGEKVFLECVQDMDHENMFWYRQDPGLGLRLIYFSYDVKMKEKGDIPEGYSVSREKKERFSLILESASTNQTSMYLCASSLPGQPLREKLFFGSGTQLSVL.

DNA for the CDR3: TGTGCCAGCAGCGCAGAGGAGGGGGAGCTGTTTTTT. Its protein product is CASSAEEGELFF. V and J are TRBV9 and TRBJ2-2; D call uncertain. CDR3 length equals 12 residues. Germline V lookup: CDR1 SGDLS, CDR2 YYNGEE. Trimming left V 3 bases short and J 8 bases short, with 8 bases between.

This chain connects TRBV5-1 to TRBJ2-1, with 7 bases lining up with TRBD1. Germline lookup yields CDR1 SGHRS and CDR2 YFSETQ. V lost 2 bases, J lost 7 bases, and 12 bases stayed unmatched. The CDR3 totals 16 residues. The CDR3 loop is CASSFFVGGEGNEQFF. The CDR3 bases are TGCGCCAGCAGCTTCTTTGTAGGGGGCGAGGGGAATGAGCAGTTCTTC. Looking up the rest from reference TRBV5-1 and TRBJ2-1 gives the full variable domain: KAGVTQTPRYLIKTRGQQVTLSCSPISGHRSVSWYQQTPGQGLQFLFEYFSETQRNKGNFPGRFSGRQFSNSRSEMNVSTLELGDSALYLCASSFFVGGEGNEQFFGPGTRLTVL.

The CDR3 sequence: CAGRDTSRGSYEQYF. CDR3 bases: TGCGCCGGGCGGGACACCTCACGGGGCTCCTACGAGCAGTACTTC. This chain connects TRBV10-2 to TRBJ2-7, with D perhaps given as TRBD1 or TRBD2 (6 bases each). This CDR3 comprises 15 residues. Looked up from germline, CDR1 is WSHSY and CDR2 is SAAADI. V dropped 11 bases and J dropped 0 bases, with 20 bases sitting between them.

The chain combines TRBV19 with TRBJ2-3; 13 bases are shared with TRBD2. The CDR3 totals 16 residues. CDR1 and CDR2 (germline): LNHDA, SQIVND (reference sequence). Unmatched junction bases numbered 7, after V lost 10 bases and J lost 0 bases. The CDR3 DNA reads TGTGCCACCCGACTAGCGGGAGGTTTTAGCACAGATACGCAGTATTTT. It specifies CATRLAGGFSTDTQYF.

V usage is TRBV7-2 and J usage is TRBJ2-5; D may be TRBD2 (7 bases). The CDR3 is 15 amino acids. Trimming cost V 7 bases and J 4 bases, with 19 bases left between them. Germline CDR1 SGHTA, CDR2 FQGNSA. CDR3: CASTVGGALGETQYF. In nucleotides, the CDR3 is TGTGCCAGCACCGTGGGGGGGGCTCTGGGAGAGACCCAGTACTTC.

The CDR3 sequence: CASSLGQTKEKLFF. Here the CDR3 DNA reads TGCGCCAGCAGCCTGGGACAGACAAAGGAAAAACTGTTTTTT. The gene calls are TRBV5-1 and TRBJ1-4; 7 bases are a match to TRBD1. The CDR3 sequence is 14 residues long. Germline V gene sequence: CDR1 SGHRS, CDR2 YFSETQ. J lost 8 bases, V lost 4 bases, and 8 bases had no gene match.